Shown below are 15 T cell receptor beta chains from a single sample sequenced in a study of Ad26.COV2.S vaccination and SARS-CoV-2 variants. Described treatment: over 15 received Ad26.COV2.S at low or high dose, single or two shots; roughly five received placebo; per-sample allocation not given. Specimens were obtained on day 63 following the first vaccine or placebo injection. Here immunoSEQ multiplex PCR was the method, and the copy in TCRdb shows in-frame clones only, minus some. The table records a few hundred thousand clones, around 93% of them present only once. The sequencing here drew on peripheral blood, taken in a trial of Ad26.COV2.S vaccine versus placebo. The receptors were gathered from a person between 18 and 60 years old who received the Ad26.COV2.S COVID-19 vaccine or a placebo.

Only one count was recorded for this clone. This chain uses TRBV27 with TRBJ2-3; tentatively, D is TRBD1 (5 bases). The CDR3 totals 15 residues. V gave up 2 bases and J gave up 4 bases, with 13 bases separating them. Germline values: CDR1 MNHEY, CDR2 SMNVEV (reference sequence). CDR3 region: CASSLESGAPDTQYF. The CDR3 coding sequence is TGTGCCAGCAGTTTAGAGAGTGGGGCCCCAGATACGCAGTATTTT.

The chain is built from TRBV19 and TRBJ1-5; D remains ambiguous. The CDR3 covers 15 residues. CDR1 and CDR2 from the germline V gene are LNHDA and SQIVND (reference sequence). The V gene lost 7 bases and the J gene lost 5 bases, with 18 bases spanning the gap. CDR3 sequence: CASIPGPLDHQPQHF. The CDR3 DNA follows: TGTGCCAGTATACCCGGGCCCCTAGACCATCAGCCCCAGCATTTT.

This rearrangement joins TRBV7-2 to TRBJ2-1; D possibly corresponds to TRBD2 (6 bases). V was trimmed by 5 bases and J by 9 bases, leaving 23 bases between them. The CDR3 spans 16 residues. CDR1 is SGHTA, CDR2 FQGNSA, per germline. The CDR3 sequence: CASSPVGTPRRAEQFF. For the CDR3, the DNA is TGTGCCAGCAGCCCAGTCGGGACTCCCCGCCGAGCTGAGCAGTTCTTC.

The gene calls are TRBV19 and TRBJ2-5; 8 nucleotides match TRBD1. The CDR3 is 14 amino acids. Germline lookup yields CDR1 LNHDA and CDR2 SQIVND (reference sequence). Trimming removed 7 bases from V and 4 bases from J; junction bases left unmatched: 8. The CDR3 region has the DNA TGTGCCAGTAAATTACAGGGGGAGGCAGAGACCCAGTACTTC. Protein: CASKLQGEAETQYF.

This clone was observed a single time. The chain uses TRBV5-1 and TRBJ2-7; tentatively, D is TRBD2 (5 bases). V dropped 5 bases and J dropped 0 bases, with 12 bases sitting between them. CDR1 is SGHRS, CDR2 YFSETQ, per germline. The CDR3 extends over 14 amino acids. The CDR3 DNA follows: TGCGCCAGCAGATTAGACGGGATCTCCTACGAGCAGTACTTC. Translated: CASRLDGISYEQYF. The full variable domain, in which reference TRBV5-1 and TRBJ2-7 provide the parts outside the CDR3, is KAGVTQTPRYLIKTRGQQVTLSCSPISGHRSVSWYQQTPGQGLQFLFEYFSETQRNKGNFPGRFSGRQFSNSRSEMNVSTLELGDSALYLCASRLDGISYEQYFGPGTRLTVT.

The rearrangement uses TRBV10-2 and TRBJ2-2; 9 nucleotides match TRBD1. The V gene end was trimmed by 6 bases and the J gene end by 0 bases; junction bases not matched to a gene: 5. The CDR3 sequence is 16 residues long. CDR1 WSHSY and CDR2 SAAADI come from the germline V gene. CDR3 DNA sequence: TGCGCCAGCAGCGGACAGGGGATGTCGAACACCGGGGAGCTGTTTTTT. This gives the protein CASSGQGMSNTGELFF.

CDR3 in DNA: TGTGCCTGGAGTACGGACACGACAGGGCAACAAGAGACCCAGTACTTC. This gives the protein CAWSTDTTGQQETQYF. This chain joins TRBV30 and TRBJ2-5; 7 bases fit TRBD1. The trim removed 2 bases at V and 2 bases at J, leaving 11 bases unmatched. The CDR3 sequence is 16 residues long. Germline values: CDR1 GTSNPN, CDR2 SVGIG (reference sequence).

The V gene is TRBV28, the J gene TRBJ1-2; a possible D gene is TRBD1 (6 bases). The germline V gene has CDR1 MDHEN and CDR2 SYDVKM. Trimming left V 2 bases short and J 4 bases short, with 17 bases between. The CDR3 is 16 residues long. In DNA, the CDR3 is TGTGCCAGCAGTTTAAACGGGCGGGGGCCGACCTATGGCTACACCTTC. Its translation: CASSLNGRGPTYGYTF.

This clone was counted between two and nine times. V and J are TRBV7-2 and TRBJ2-1; the D gene is possibly TRBD2 (6 bases). Trimming shortened V by 5 bases and J by 6 bases, and 14 bases separated the two germline ends. The germline CDR1 and CDR2 sequences are SGHTA and FQGNSA. This CDR3 is built from 14 residues. The CDR3 DNA reads as TGTGCCAGCAGCCCACTAGTGGGAGGCAATGAGCAGTTCTTC. It encodes CASSPLVGGNEQFF.

CDR3 nucleotide sequence: TGTGCCAGCAGGCGATTGCCTAGCACAGATACGCAGTATTTT. This sequence encodes CASRRLPSTDTQYF. The chain is built from TRBV6-5 and TRBJ2-3; D unclear. V was cut by 6 bases and J by 0 bases, with 10 bases left in between. The germline CDR1 and CDR2 sequences are MNHEY and SVGAGI. CDR3 length: 14 amino acids.

The V call is TRBV27, the J call TRBJ1-1; D perhaps matches TRBD1 (5 bases). Germline V gene lookup returns CDR1 MNHEY and CDR2 SMNVEV (reference sequence). The CDR3 totals 14 residues. Deletions cut 3 bases from V and 5 bases from J, with 13 bases between. The CDR3 DNA sequence: TGTGCCAGCAGTTTTCGAGGGGCAGGTACTGAAGCTTTCTTT. Amino acid sequence: CASSFRGAGTEAFF.

V is TRBV19 and J is TRBJ1-6; unclear D gene. Germline V gene sequence: CDR1 LNHDA, CDR2 SQIVND (reference sequence). The CDR3 totals 16 residues. Trimming took off 3 bases at V and 2 bases at J, with 11 bases between the two ends. In nucleotides, the CDR3 is TGTGCCAGTAGTATGGAGGGCGTCCCCTATAATTCACCCCTCCACTTT. Its protein is CASSMEGVPYNSPLHF.

The chain uses TRBV29-1 and TRBJ1-1, with TRBD1 as a possible D gene (6 bases). Trimming cost V 4 bases and J 5 bases, with 11 bases left between them. Germline-derived CDR1 and CDR2 are SQVTM and ANQGSEA. This CDR3 has 12 amino acids. This chain's CDR3 is CSVVRQGTEAFF. The DNA of the CDR3 is TGCAGCGTTGTTCGGCAGGGGACTGAAGCTTTCTTT.

The chain has TRBV9 and TRBJ2-5, with D maybe TRBD1 (5 bases). The V end lost 0 bases, the J end lost 2 bases, and 8 bases lay between the germline ends. Germline CDR1 SGDLS, CDR2 YYNGEE. This CDR3 region has 14 residues. This CDR3 is CASSVATVQETQYF. CDR3 coding DNA: TGTGCCAGCAGCGTAGCGACAGTTCAAGAGACCCAGTACTTC.

The genes are TRBV7-8 and TRBJ2-5, with 7 bases matching TRBD2. Per germline, CDR1 SGHVS and CDR2 FQNEAQ. J lost 2 bases, V lost 5 bases, and 8 bases had no gene match. The CDR3 is made up of 15 amino acids. The CDR3 sequence is CASSRNRGEQETQYF. The DNA for the CDR3 is TGTGCCAGCAGCAGAAATCGGGGGGAGCAAGAGACCCAGTACTTC. Drawing the rest from reference TRBV7-8 and TRBJ2-5, the complete variable domain is GAGVSQSPRYKVAKRGQDVALRCDPISGHVSLFWYQQALGQGPEFLTYFQNEAQLDKSGLPSDRFFAERPEGSVSTLKIQRTQQEDSAVYLCASSRNRGEQETQYFGPGTRLLVL.